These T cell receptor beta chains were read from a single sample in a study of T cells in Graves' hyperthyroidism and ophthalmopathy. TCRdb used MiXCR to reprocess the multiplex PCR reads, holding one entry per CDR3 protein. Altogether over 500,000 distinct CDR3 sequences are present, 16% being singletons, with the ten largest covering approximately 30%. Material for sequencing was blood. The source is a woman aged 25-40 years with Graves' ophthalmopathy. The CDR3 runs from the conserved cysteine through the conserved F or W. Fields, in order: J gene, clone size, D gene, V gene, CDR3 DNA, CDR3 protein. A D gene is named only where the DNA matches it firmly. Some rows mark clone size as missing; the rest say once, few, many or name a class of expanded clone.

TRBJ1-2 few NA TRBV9 TGTGCCAGCAGCGGAGACTATGGCTACACCTTC CASSGDYGYTF
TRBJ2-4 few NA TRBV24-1 TGTGCCACCCTCAACGAACAGGGATGGAACATTCAGTACTTC CATLNEQGWNIQYF
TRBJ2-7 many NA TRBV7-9 TGTGCCAGCAGCTTAATACTGACGGACGAGCAGTACTTC CASSLILTDEQYF
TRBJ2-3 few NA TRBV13 TGTGCCAGCAGCTTAGTAGGGGCTCTCGCAGATACGCAGTATTTT CASSLVGALADTQYF
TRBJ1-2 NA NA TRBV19 TGTGCCAGTAGCCCGGCATACTTCTATGGCTACACCTTC CASSPAYFYGYTF
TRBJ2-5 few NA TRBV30 TGTGCCTGGAGGCCACTTCCAAGGGGGGAGACCCAGTACTTC CAWRPLPRGETQYF
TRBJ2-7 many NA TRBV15 TGTGCCACCAGCAGAGCCGATGCCTACGAGCAGTACTTC CATSRADAYEQYF
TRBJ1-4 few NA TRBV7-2 TGTGCCAGCAGCTTCCAGACAGGTACCAATGAAAAACTGTTTTTT CASSFQTGTNEKLFF
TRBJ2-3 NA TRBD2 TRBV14 TGTGCCAGCAGCCAAAATAGCGGGAGGACAGATACGCAGTATTTT CASSQNSGRTDTQYF
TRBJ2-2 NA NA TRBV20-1 TGCAGTGCCCCCTTTCTCCCATCCGCCGGGGAGCTGTTTTTT CSAPFLPSAGELFF
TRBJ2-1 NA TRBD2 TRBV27 TGTGCCAGCAGTTTTCAGGGACTAGCGGGAGGGCCGGGTGAGCAGTTCTTC CASSFQGLAGGPGEQFF
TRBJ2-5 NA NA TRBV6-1 TGTGCCGGACACAGGAGCATCCAAGAGACCCAGTACTTC CAGHRSIQETQYF
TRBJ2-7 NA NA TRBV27 TGTGCCAGCAGTTTAATTCTGCGCCCGCTCGAGCAGTACTTC CASSLILRPLEQYF
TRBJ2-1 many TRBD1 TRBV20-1 TGCAGTGCCCCGGGACAGATGAGCTCCTACAATGAGCAGTTCTTC CSAPGQMSSYNEQFF
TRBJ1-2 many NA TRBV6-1 TGTGCCAGCAGCATACGGACTCTCGATCCGGGCTACACCTTC CASSIRTLDPGYTF
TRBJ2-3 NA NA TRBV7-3 TGTGCCAGCAGCCCCGATAGCGGCCTCACAGATACGCAGTATTTT CASSPDSGLTDTQYF
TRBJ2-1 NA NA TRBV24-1 TGTGCCACCAGTGATTTGGACCGTCGGTCCTACAATGAGCAGTTCTTC CATSDLDRRSYNEQFF